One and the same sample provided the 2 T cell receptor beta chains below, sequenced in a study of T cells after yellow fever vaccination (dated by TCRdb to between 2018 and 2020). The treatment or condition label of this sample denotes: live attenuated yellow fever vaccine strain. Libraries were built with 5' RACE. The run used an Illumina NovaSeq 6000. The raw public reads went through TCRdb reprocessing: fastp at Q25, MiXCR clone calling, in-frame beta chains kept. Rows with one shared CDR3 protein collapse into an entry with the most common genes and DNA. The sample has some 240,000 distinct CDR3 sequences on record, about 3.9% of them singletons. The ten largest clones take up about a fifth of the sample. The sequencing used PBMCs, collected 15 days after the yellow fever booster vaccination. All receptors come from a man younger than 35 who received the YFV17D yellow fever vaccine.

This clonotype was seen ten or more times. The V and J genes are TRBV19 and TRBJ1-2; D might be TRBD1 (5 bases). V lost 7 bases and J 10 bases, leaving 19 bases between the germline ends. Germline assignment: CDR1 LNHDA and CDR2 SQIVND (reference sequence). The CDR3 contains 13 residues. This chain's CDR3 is CASTTRRGEVYTF. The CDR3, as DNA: TGTGCCAGTACGACGAGAAGGGGAGAGGTCTACACCTTC.

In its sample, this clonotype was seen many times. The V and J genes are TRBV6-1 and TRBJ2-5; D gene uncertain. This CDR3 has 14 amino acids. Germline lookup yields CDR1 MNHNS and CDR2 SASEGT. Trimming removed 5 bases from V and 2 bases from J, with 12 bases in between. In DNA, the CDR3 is TGTGCCAGCAGTAGAGCAGACGGACAAGAGACCCAGTACTTC. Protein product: CASSRADGQETQYF.